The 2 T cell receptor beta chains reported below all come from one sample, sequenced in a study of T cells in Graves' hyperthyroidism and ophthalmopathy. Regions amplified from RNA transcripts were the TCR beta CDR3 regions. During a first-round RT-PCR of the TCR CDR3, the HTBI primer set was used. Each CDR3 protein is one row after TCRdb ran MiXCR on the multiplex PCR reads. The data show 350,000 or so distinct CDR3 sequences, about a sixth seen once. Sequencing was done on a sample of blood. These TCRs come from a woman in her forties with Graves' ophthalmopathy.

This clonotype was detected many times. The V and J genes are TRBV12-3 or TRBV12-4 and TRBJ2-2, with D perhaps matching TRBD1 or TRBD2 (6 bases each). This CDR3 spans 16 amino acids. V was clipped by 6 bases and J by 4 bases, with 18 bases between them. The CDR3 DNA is TGTGCCAGCAGCCCCTTAGGGGGGCGGGCCACCGGGGAGCTGTTTTTT. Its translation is CASSPLGGRATGELFF.

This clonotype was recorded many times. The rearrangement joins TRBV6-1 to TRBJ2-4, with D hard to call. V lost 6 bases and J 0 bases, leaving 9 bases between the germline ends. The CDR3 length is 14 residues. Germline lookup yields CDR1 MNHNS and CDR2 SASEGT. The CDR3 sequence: CASSFGVAKNIQYF. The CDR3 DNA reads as TGTGCCAGCAGCTTTGGAGTAGCCAAAAACATTCAGTACTTC.